A selection of T cell receptor beta chains follows, all from one sample in a study of T cell repertoires in cytomegalovirus infection. MiXCR was run by TCRdb on the reads, yielding one entry per CDR3 protein. This sample yields hundreds of thousands of distinct CDR3 sequences, of which more than 8% are seen a single time; 3.5% to 4.5% belongs to the top ten. Sequenced input: PBMCs. Receptor source: a human donor in good health (CMV status not recorded). Some clones in this sample may be carry-over from other donors' samples. CDR3s include the opening cysteine and the closing phenylalanine or tryptophan. The order of the fields is J gene, clone size, D gene, CDR3 length, V gene, CDR3 DNA, CDR3 protein. A D gene is named only where the DNA matches it firmly. Where a row states a size, it is once, few, many or the class of an expanded clone; other rows omit it.

TRBJ2-6 NA TRBD2 18 TRBV12-3/TRBV12-4 TGTGCCAGCAGTCGAGCTAGCGGGGGGGTCTCTGGGGCCAACGTCCTGACTTTC CASSRASGGVSGANVLTF
TRBJ2-3 few TRBD2 17 TRBV7-2 TGTGCCAGCAGCGCACGACCGGGGACTAGCTGGGGAGATACGCAGTATTTT CASSARPGTSWGDTQYF
TRBJ2-7 few NA 19 TRBV19 TGTGCCAGTAGTATATTAGGTAGGGCCCTAGTGCCACTTTACTACGAGCAGTACTTC CASSILGRALVPLYYEQYF
TRBJ2-3 NA TRBD2 17 TRBV5-6 TGTGCCAGCAGCTCCTGGGGGACTAGCGGGCTCGGGGATACGCAGTATTTT CASSSWGTSGLGDTQYF
TRBJ1-1 few NA 14 TRBV19 TGTGCCAGTAGTCCGCAAGGGCGGGACACTGAAGCTTTCTTT CASSPQGRDTEAFF
TRBJ2-7 NA NA 12 TRBV7-6 TGTGCCAGCAGCTTCCAGGGCGAAGTACCGTACTTC CASSFQGEVPYF
TRBJ1-3 many NA 17 TRBV7-2 TGTGCCAGCAGCTTAATGCCCTATAGATTCTCTGGAAACACCATATATTTT CASSLMPYRFSGNTIYF
TRBJ1-5 few NA 12 TRBV12-3/TRBV12-4 TGTGCCAGCAGCCCACAGTTGTGGCCCCAGCATTTT CASSPQLWPQHF
TRBJ1-1 few NA 16 TRBV27 TGTGCCAGCAGTTTATCGGCAGGGTATACCTACGCTGAAGCTTTCTTT CASSLSAGYTYAEAFF
TRBJ2-2 NA NA 13 TRBV6-5 TGTGCCAGCAGCCAGGAGGGCAACGGGGAGCTGTTTTTT CASSQEGNGELFF
TRBJ2-3 many NA 15 TRBV5-1 TGCGCCAGCACCCGGGTTTCGGGAGTAACAGATACGCAGTATTTT CASTRVSGVTDTQYF
TRBJ2-1 many TRBD1 14 TRBV6-1 TGTGCCAGCAGTGCAAAGGTACAGGGGAATGAGCAGTTCTTC CASSAKVQGNEQFF
TRBJ1-1 NA TRBD1 15 TRBV12-3/TRBV12-4 TGTGCCAGCAGTCTACCGGGACAGCAGAACACTGAAGCTTTCTTT CASSLPGQQNTEAFF
TRBJ2-1 NA NA 16 TRBV19 TGTGCCAGTAGTCCCTACAGGGAGAAAAACTACAATGAGCAGTTCTTC CASSPYREKNYNEQFF
TRBJ2-2 few NA 15 TRBV6-2/TRBV6-3 TGTGCCAGCAGTTACTTAGGGGGTGCCACCGGGGAGCTGTTTTTT CASSYLGGATGELFF
TRBJ2-3 many NA 16 TRBV4-3 TGCGCCAGCAGCCAAGATCCGAGGGCCATCACAGATACGCAGTATTTT CASSQDPRAITDTQYF
TRBJ1-5 many TRBD1 16 TRBV6-2/TRBV6-3 TGTGCCAGCACCCCCAGGGGACAGGGACCCAATCAGCCCCAGCATTTT CASTPRGQGPNQPQHF
TRBJ2-7 few NA 9 TRBV27 TGTGCCAGCAGTTGCGAGCAGTACTTC CASSCEQYF
TRBJ2-7 few NA 13 TRBV11-3 TGTGCCAGCAGCGCGGGACTTACTGAAGAGCAGTACTTC CASSAGLTEEQYF
TRBJ2-2 NA NA 14 TRBV19 TGTGCCAGCCCCTTTAACCCTGGGACCGGGGAGCTGTTTTTT CASPFNPGTGELFF
TRBJ1-1 few NA 13 TRBV7-9 TGTGCCAGCAGCTTAGGCAGTACGACTGAAGCTTTCTTT CASSLGSTTEAFF
TRBJ1-2 few NA 14 TRBV4-3 TGCGCCAGCAGCCAACAATCTCAGGACTATGGCTACACCTTC CASSQQSQDYGYTF
TRBJ2-7 NA TRBD2 18 TRBV4-2 TGTGCCAGCAGCCAAGATGTAGCTAGCGGGGGCGTGGCCTACGAGCAGTACTTC CASSQDVASGGVAYEQYF
TRBJ2-1 NA TRBD2 20 TRBV6-2/TRBV6-3 TGTGCCAGCAGTTACTTGTGGGAGGGCTGGAAAATAAGCTCCTACAATGAGCAGTTCTTC CASSYLWEGWKISSYNEQFF